This T cell receptor beta chain was captured in a study of cytomegalovirus exposure and HLA in healthy donors. The overall study: Earlier sequencing of 150 million to 200 million T cells yielded about 120 million unique TCR beta sequences. Overall study results and limits: In a later analysis, TCR beta V- and J-gene trimming was associated with a missense DCLRE1C variant.

PCR employed 60 Vbeta and 13 Jbeta primers. In the authors' workflow: There were 80 million to 95 million unique TCR beta chains by a later count, and about 11 million of them were shared. Data came from immunoSEQ multiplex PCR; TCRdb stores just in-frame clones and leaves some out. From that table come the V and J calls and clone size; the DNA was used to work out D and trimming. The data contain about 150,000 clones, about 80% of them singletons. Comments on this clone: The antigen remains unidentified. Within the sample, other DNA sequences also encode this same CDR3.

This CDR3 is 16 amino acids long. From germline, CDR1 is SGHKS and CDR2 YYEKEE (reference sequence). Trimming cost V 4 bases and J 6 bases; bases outside gene matches: 14. Those who donated were healthy bone marrow donors. The rearrangement joins TRBV5-5 to TRBJ1-2; TRBD1 matches 8 bases. The sequence was obtained from a woman in her forties or fifties in good health and CMV-seropositive. Sequencing was done on a sample of PBMCs. This chain's CDR3 is CASSPTGARAADGYTF. Written as DNA, the CDR3 is TGTGCCAGCAGCCCGACAGGGGCCAGGGCGGCCGATGGCTACACCTTC.